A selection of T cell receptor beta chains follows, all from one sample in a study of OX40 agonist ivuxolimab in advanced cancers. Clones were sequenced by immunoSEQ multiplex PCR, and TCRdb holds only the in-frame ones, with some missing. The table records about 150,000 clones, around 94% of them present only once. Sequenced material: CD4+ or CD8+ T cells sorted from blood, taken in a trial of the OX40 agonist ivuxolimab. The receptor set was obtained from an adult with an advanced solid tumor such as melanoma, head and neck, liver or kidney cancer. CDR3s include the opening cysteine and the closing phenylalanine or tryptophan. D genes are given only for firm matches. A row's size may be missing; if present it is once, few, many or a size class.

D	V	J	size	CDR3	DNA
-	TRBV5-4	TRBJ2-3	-	CASSLYRAASTDTQYF	TGTGCCAGCAGCTTGTATAGGGCGGCGAGCACAGATACGCAGTATTTT
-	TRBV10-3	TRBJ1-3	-	CAISPSSGNTIYF	TGTGCCATCAGTCCGAGCTCTGGAAACACCATATATTTT
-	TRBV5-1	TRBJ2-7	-	CASNPVGPRGYEQYF	TGCGCCAGCAACCCGGTGGGACCTCGTGGCTACGAGCAGTACTTC
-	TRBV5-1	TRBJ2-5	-	CASSLEYQETQYF	TGCGCCAGCAGCTTGGAGTACCAAGAGACCCAGTACTTC
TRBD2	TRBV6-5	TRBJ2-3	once	CASSYSGGPGDTQYF	TGTGCCAGCAGTTACTCGGGAGGGCCGGGAGATACGCAGTATTTT
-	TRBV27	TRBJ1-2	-	CASSFGGGGENGYTF	TGTGCCAGCAGTTTTGGGGGGGGAGGGGAGAATGGCTACACCTTC
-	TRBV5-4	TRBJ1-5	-	CASSLQGGNQPQHF	TGTGCCAGCAGTTTACAGGGAGGCAATCAGCCCCAGCATTTT
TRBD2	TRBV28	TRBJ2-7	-	CASSFAGAKQYF	TGTGCCAGCAGTTTTGCGGGAGCAAAGCAGTACTTC
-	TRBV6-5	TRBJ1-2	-	CASSGVGGPRYGYTF	TGTGCCAGCAGTGGAGTGGGGGGACCTCGGTATGGCTACACCTTC
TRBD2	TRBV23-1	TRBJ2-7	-	CASSPGLETYEQYF	TGCGCCAGCAGTCCCGGACTAGAAACCTACGAGCAGTACTTC
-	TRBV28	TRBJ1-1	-	CASSPPGPGKAFF	TGTGCCAGCAGTCCACCGGGGCCTGGAAAAGCTTTCTTT
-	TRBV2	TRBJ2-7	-	CASSEEAGVEQYF	TGTGCCAGCAGTGAAGAGGCCGGGGTCGAGCAGTACTTC
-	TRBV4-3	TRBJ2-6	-	CASSPGLPLGVSGANVLTF	TGCGCCAGCAGCCCGGGACTTCCCCTAGGGGTCTCTGGGGCCAACGTCCTGACTTTC
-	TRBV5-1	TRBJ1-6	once	CASSGSPQTPPLHF	TGCGCCAGCAGCGGTTCCCCGCAGACACCGCCCCTCCACTTT
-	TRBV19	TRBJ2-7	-	CASSRTRESYEQYF	TGTGCCAGTAGTAGGACCCGGGAATCCTACGAGCAGTACTTC
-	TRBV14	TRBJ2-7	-	CASSPELGHSGHFYEQYF	TGTGCCAGCAGCCCGGAACTAGGCCACAGCGGTCATTTCTACGAGCAGTACTTC
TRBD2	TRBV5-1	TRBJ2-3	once	CASRPAGGLTDTQYF	TGCGCCAGCAGACCGGCGGGAGGGTTGACAGATACGCAGTATTTT
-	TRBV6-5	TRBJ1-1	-	CASSYPQGRNTEAFF	TGTGCCAGCAGTTACCCCCAGGGGAGGAACACTGAAGCTTTCTTT
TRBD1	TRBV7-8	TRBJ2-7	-	CASSPQQGGRLDEQYF	TGTGCCAGCAGCCCCCAGCAAGGGGGCAGGTTGGACGAGCAGTACTTC
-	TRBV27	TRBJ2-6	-	CASRPSGANVLTF	TGTGCCAGCAGGCCCTCTGGGGCCAACGTCCTGACTTTC
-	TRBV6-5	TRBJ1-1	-	CASSYGGRGLAFF	TGTGCCAGCAGCTACGGCGGGCGGGGCTTAGCTTTCTTT
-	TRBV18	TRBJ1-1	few	CASSPGSNYEAFF	TGTGCCAGCTCACCCGGCAGCAACTATGAAGCTTTCTTT